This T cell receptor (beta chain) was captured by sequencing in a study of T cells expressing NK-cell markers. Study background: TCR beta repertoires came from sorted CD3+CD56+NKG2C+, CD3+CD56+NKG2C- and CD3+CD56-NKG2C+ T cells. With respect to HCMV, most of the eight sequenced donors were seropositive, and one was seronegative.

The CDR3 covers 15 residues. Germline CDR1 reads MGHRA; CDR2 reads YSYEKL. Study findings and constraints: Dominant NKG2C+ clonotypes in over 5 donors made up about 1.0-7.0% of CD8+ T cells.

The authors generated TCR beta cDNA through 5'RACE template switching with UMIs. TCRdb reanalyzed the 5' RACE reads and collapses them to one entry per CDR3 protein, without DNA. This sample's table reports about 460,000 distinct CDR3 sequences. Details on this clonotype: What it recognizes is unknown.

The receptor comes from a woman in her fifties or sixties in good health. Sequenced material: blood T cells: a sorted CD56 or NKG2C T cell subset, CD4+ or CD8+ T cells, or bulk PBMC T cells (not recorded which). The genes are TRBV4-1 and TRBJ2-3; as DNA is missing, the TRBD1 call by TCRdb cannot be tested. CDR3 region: CASSQSTGGTNTQYF.